The 19 T cell receptor beta chains presented below share a single source sample, sequenced in a study of blood T cell repertoires in COVID-19 (TCRdb year 2020). The library was generated by the immunoSEQ multiplex PCR assay. This is the immuneACCESS table as TCRdb keeps it, with only in-frame sequences that have V and J called. A part of the clones is gone; compared with another copy, unresolved V genes explain less than half, and the rest is unexplained. Present in this sample are tens of thousands of clones, around 88% of which were seen just once. Around 4.9% of the sample lies in the top ten. The sample was peripheral blood. These receptors all stem from a human donor in a cohort sampled during active COVID-19.

The chain joins TRBV15 to TRBJ1-1, with TRBD1 as a possible D gene (5 bases). Trimming removed 5 bases at V and 4 bases at J, with 14 bases between. From germline, CDR1 is LNHNV and CDR2 YYDKDF (reference sequence). The CDR3 is made up of 14 amino acids. For the CDR3, the DNA is TGTGCCACCAGCCCGGGGGGACCTTCCACTGAAGCTTTCTTT. Translation: CATSPGGPSTEAFF.

This clone was seen just once. The chain recombines TRBV30 with TRBJ1-6, with D hard to call. Per the germline V gene, CDR1 is GTSNPN and CDR2 is SVGIG (reference sequence). V lost 5 bases and J 8 bases, leaving 16 bases between the germline ends. The CDR3 has 14 residues. The CDR3 protein is CAWSAEPTDSPLHF. The CDR3 DNA is TGTGCCTGGTCCGCCGAGCCTACTGATTCACCCCTCCACTTT. Supplemented by reference TRBV30 and TRBJ1-6, the full variable domain reads SQTIHQWPATLVQPVGSPLSLECTVEGTSNPNLYWYRQAAGRGLQLLFYSVGIGQISSEVPQNLSASRPQDRQFILSSKKLLLSDSGFYLCAWSAEPTDSPLHFGNGTRLTVT.

V usage is TRBV27 and J usage is TRBJ2-7; perhaps TRBD1 as D (6 bases). V dropped 3 bases and J dropped 6 bases, with 18 bases sitting between them. The CDR3 sequence is 15 residues long. CDR1 is MNHEY, CDR2 SMNVEV, per germline (reference sequence). CDR3 residues: CASSFGQGLWFEQYF. The CDR3 DNA is TGTGCCAGCAGTTTCGGTCAGGGGCTGTGGTTCGAGCAGTACTTC.

This clone was recorded a few times. The chain joins TRBV20-1 to TRBJ1-3; D not resolved. CDR1 is DFQATT and CDR2 is SNEGSKA in the germline V gene (reference sequence). The CDR3 is 10 residues long. Trimming took off 5 bases at V and 3 bases at J, with 2 bases between the two ends. The CDR3 DNA reads TGCAGTGCTCTTGGAAACACCATATATTTT. It translates to CSALGNTIYF.

The chain has TRBV7-9 and TRBJ2-1; 10 bases are shared with TRBD2. V gave up 3 bases and J gave up 6 bases; unmatched junction bases: 5. Looked up from germline, CDR1 is SEHNR and CDR2 is FQNEAQ (reference sequence). This CDR3 is 15 amino acids long. The CDR3 nucleotides read TGTGCCAGCAGCTTGAGGACTAGCGGCTTCAATGAGCAGTTCTTC. It specifies CASSLRTSGFNEQFF.

J is TRBJ2-1 and V is TRBV5-1; 7 bases fit TRBD1. The CDR3 sequence is 12 residues long. The ends lost 2 bases at V and 8 bases at J; junction bases unmatched: 1. Germline V gene lookup returns CDR1 SGHRS and CDR2 YFSETQ. As DNA, the CDR3 is TGCGCCAGCAGCTTTACAGGGGATGAGCAGTTCTTC. Its protein is CASSFTGDEQFF.

The chain joins TRBV10-3 to TRBJ2-1; TRBD2 aligns across 7 bases. The CDR3 is 14 residues long. J gave up 8 bases and V 6 bases, and 10 bases lay outside the gene matches. Germline CDR1 ENHRY, CDR2 SYGVKD. DNA of the CDR3: TGTGCCATCAGCCCCTCCTCTAGCGGCGATGAGCAGTTCTTC. The encoded protein is CAISPSSSGDEQFF.

The genes are TRBV14 and TRBJ2-7; tentatively, D is TRBD2 (7 bases). The CDR3 consists of 14 residues. Germline V gives CDR1 SGHDN, CDR2 FVKESK. V was cut by 7 bases and J by 7 bases, with 20 bases left in between. The CDR3, as DNA: TGTGCCAGCACCAGAGATCGGGGGGCGCGGGAGCAGTACTTC. Amino acid sequence: CASTRDRGAREQYF.

The V gene is TRBV5-5, the J gene TRBJ2-2, with 10 bases aligning to TRBD2. CDR1 and CDR2 (germline): SGHKS, YYEKEE (reference sequence). CDR3 length: 16 residues. V lost 7 bases, J lost 9 bases, and 15 bases stayed unmatched. The CDR3, as DNA: TGTGCCAGCCGGACGTCTAGCGGGGGACTCCAGTGGGAGCTGTTTTTT. Translating it yields CASRTSSGGLQWELFF.

A single count supports this clone. This chain links TRBV5-4 with TRBJ2-3; 8 bases match TRBD2. The germline gives CDR1 SGHNT, CDR2 YYREEE (reference sequence). The V and J ends lost 2 bases and 1 base, in that order; junction bases with no gene match: 0. The CDR3 spans 14 residues. This CDR3 is CASSLAGGTDTQYF. The CDR3 coding sequence is TGTGCCAGCAGCTTAGCGGGGGGCACAGATACGCAGTATTTT.

The chain's CDR3 is CTSSSRTGGALWNEQFF. The DNA of the CDR3 is TGCACCAGCAGCTCACGGACAGGGGGCGCGTTGTGGAATGAGCAGTTCTTC. The chain joins TRBV1 to TRBJ2-1; the table's D gene call, TRBD1, was not cross checked with the DNA. TRBV1 is a known pseudogene. The length of the CDR3 is 17 residues.

This clone was counted a single time. This chain links TRBV6-6 with TRBJ2-7; no clear D. The CDR3 is 12 residues long. The V and J ends lost 2 bases and 2 bases respectively, with 4 bases between them. Per the germline V gene, CDR1 is MNHNY and CDR2 is SVGAGI (reference sequence). The CDR3 region has the DNA TGTGCCAGCAGTTACGGCCCCTACGAGCAGTACTTC. Translated, it gives CASSYGPYEQYF.

CDR3 loop: CASSLTWDSHPQFF. As DNA, the CDR3 is TGTGCCAGCAGCTTAACCTGGGACTCACATCCTCAGTTCTTC. The chain has TRBV7-2 and TRBJ2-1; D may be TRBD2 (6 bases). The ends were cut back, 2 bases at V and 13 bases at J, with 18 bases in the middle. This CDR3 is built from 14 residues. CDR1 and CDR2 (germline): SGHTA, FQGNSA.

The genes are TRBV4-1 and TRBJ1-3, with D unclear. V lost 6 bases, J lost 0 bases, and 15 bases lay in between. Per germline, CDR1 MGHRA and CDR2 YSYEKL. The CDR3 has 16 amino acids. CDR3 loop: CASSSRRESSGNTIYF. The CDR3 DNA sequence: TGCGCCAGCAGTTCTCGACGGGAGAGCTCTGGAAACACCATATATTTT.

In this sample, this clone turned up once. The chain combines TRBV3-1 (or the pseudogene TRBV3-2) with TRBJ1-2; 7 bases map to TRBD1. CDR3 size: 15 residues. The trim removed 2 bases at V and 1 base at J, leaving 4 bases unmatched. CDR1 LGHDT and CDR2 YNNKEL come from the germline V gene (reference sequence). The CDR3 reads CASSQNRGNNYGYTF. CDR3 sequence (DNA): TGTGCCAGCAGCCAAAACAGGGGAAATAACTATGGCTACACCTTC.

The V and J genes are TRBV2 and TRBJ1-3; a weak D match, TRBD1 (5 bases). CDR1 SNHLY and CDR2 FYNNEI come from the germline V gene. Deletions cut 7 bases from V and 4 bases from J, with 8 bases between. The CDR3 totals 12 residues. The CDR3 nucleotides read TGTGCCAGCAAAGGGGTAGGAAACACCATATATTTT. Its translation is CASKGVGNTIYF.

The rearrangement links TRBV6-6 to TRBJ2-7, with 7 bases lining up with TRBD2. There are 15 residues in the CDR3. The V gene end was trimmed by 3 bases and the J gene end by 3 bases; junction bases not matched to a gene: 8. Germline assignment: CDR1 MNHNY and CDR2 SVGAGI (reference sequence). CDR3 bases: TGTGCCAGCAGTTATGGTGGCGGGGGAATCTACGAGCAGTACTTC. Residues: CASSYGGGGIYEQYF.

This chain connects TRBV29-1 to TRBJ1-2, with 8 bases lining up with TRBD1. This CDR3 spans 13 amino acids. Germline V gene data show CDR1 as SQVTM and CDR2 as ANQGSEA. Trimming at V came to 5 bases and at J to 4 bases, leaving 6 bases not matched to a gene. CDR3 residues: CSVQTGVGYGYTF. CDR3 DNA sequence: TGCAGCGTTCAGACAGGGGTGGGCTATGGCTACACCTTC.

The V gene is TRBV5-8, the J gene TRBJ2-1; a weak D match, TRBD2 (5 bases). The V and J ends lost 6 bases and 8 bases respectively, with 15 bases between them. Germline loops: CDR1 SGHTS, CDR2 YDEGEE. This CDR3 is 13 amino acids long. This CDR3 reads CASTLTGVYEQFF. CDR3 nucleotide sequence: TGTGCCAGCACCCTAACCGGGGTGTATGAGCAGTTCTTC. The whole variable domain, filled in from reference TRBV5-8 and TRBJ2-1, reads EAGVTQSPTHLIKTRGQQATLRCSPISGHTSVYWYQQALGLGLQFLLWYDEGEERNRGNFPPRFSGRQFPNYSSELNVNALELEDSALYLCASTLTGVYEQFFGPGTRLTVL.